Below, 27 T cell receptor beta chains from the same sample are listed, as sequenced in a study of blood T cell repertoires in COVID-19. Clones were read by immunoSEQ multiplex PCR, and TCRdb kept only the in-frame ones, dropping some. The sample consists of about 150,000 clones, around 80% of them appearing once. The sequenced material came from peripheral blood. These receptors were collected from a woman aged 50 to 60 in a cohort sampled during active or convalescent COVID-19.

V gene TRBV13 combines with J gene TRBJ1-5, with no clear D. The V and J ends lost 0 bases and 5 bases respectively, with 11 bases between them. Germline V lookup: CDR1 PRHDT, CDR2 FYEKMQ (reference sequence). The CDR3 length is 15 residues. CDR3 amino acids: CASSLGLGVDQPQHF. The CDR3 coding sequence is TGTGCCAGCAGCTTAGGCCTCGGGGTGGATCAGCCCCAGCATTTT.

The chain joins TRBV30 to TRBJ1-5, with D possibly matching TRBD1 (6 bases). The CDR3 sequence is 13 residues long. V was trimmed by 2 bases and J by 4 bases, leaving 9 bases between them. CDR1 and CDR2 from the germline V gene are GTSNPN and SVGIG (reference sequence). The CDR3 region has the DNA TGTGCCTGGAGTCCAGGGGCGAATCAGCCCCAGCATTTT. As protein: CAWSPGANQPQHF.

The J gene is TRBJ2-5, the V gene TRBV5-1; 8 positions agree with TRBD1. The V gene's germline CDR1 is SGHRS and CDR2 YFSETQ. V lost 4 bases, J lost 1 base, and 6 bases stayed unmatched. This CDR3 is 15 amino acids long. The CDR3 loop is CASSKGQGSQETQYF. CDR3 sequence (DNA): TGCGCCAGCAGCAAAGGACAGGGCTCCCAAGAGACCCAGTACTTC.

The chain employs TRBV19 and TRBJ1-1; D ambiguous. The CDR3 has 15 amino acids. The V and J ends lost 3 bases and 0 bases respectively, with 11 bases between them. Germline CDR1 and CDR2: LNHDA and SQIVND (reference sequence). CDR3 sequence reads: CASSIPTDMNTEAFF. DNA for the CDR3: TGTGCCAGTAGTATCCCAACAGATATGAACACTGAAGCTTTCTTT.

CDR3 bases: TGTGCCACCGAGGGCAGGGGGACCACAGATACGCAGTATTTT. It encodes CATEGRGTTDTQYF. The genes are TRBV9 and TRBJ2-3; the match to TRBD1 covers 7 bases. Germline V gene lookup returns CDR1 SGDLS and CDR2 YYNGEE. This CDR3 region has 14 residues. The J segment lost 2 bases and the V segment lost 9 bases, leaving 9 bases of the junction unmatched.

The chain joins TRBV24-1 to TRBJ1-2; 7 bases are a match to TRBD1. V shed 3 bases and J 7 bases; nucleotides not matched to a gene: 13. Germline V gives CDR1 KGHDR, CDR2 SFDVKD. The CDR3 runs 16 residues. This chain's CDR3 is CATSDTAPTGESGYTF. The CDR3 region has the DNA TGTGCCACCAGTGATACTGCACCAACAGGGGAGAGTGGCTACACCTTC.

The V call is TRBV5-1, the J call TRBJ2-1; D might be TRBD1 (6 bases). Germline values: CDR1 SGHRS, CDR2 YFSETQ. This CDR3 comprises 13 residues. Trimming pared 3 bases from V and 5 bases from J, leaving 9 bases between. CDR3 DNA sequence: TGCGCCAGCAGCTACCGGACAGACAATGAGCAGTTCTTC. Translating gives CASSYRTDNEQFF.

The rearrangement joins TRBV7-2 to TRBJ1-1; D is unresolved. V was shortened by 1 base and J by 5 bases, with 14 bases between the two germline ends. Germline-derived CDR1 and CDR2 are SGHTA and FQGNSA. The CDR3 spans 15 residues. DNA for the CDR3: TGTGCCAGCAGCTTAGGGTGGGGAGGGAATACTGAAGCTTTCTTT. Its translation is CASSLGWGGNTEAFF.

The CDR3, as DNA: TGTGCCAGCACCGTCCTTATGAACACTGAAGCTTTCTTT. Its translation: CASTVLMNTEAFF. The rearrangement joins TRBV28 to TRBJ1-1; no firm D call. V lost 7 bases and J 0 bases, leaving 9 bases between the germline ends. The CDR3 spans 13 residues. CDR1 and CDR2 from the germline V gene are MDHEN and SYDVKM.

Only a few counts were recorded for this clone. V gene TRBV6-5 combines with J gene TRBJ2-7, with a tentative D call TRBD2 (6 bases). This CDR3 spans 15 amino acids. The germline V gene has CDR1 MNHEY and CDR2 SVGAGI. V dropped 6 bases and J dropped 3 bases, with 18 bases sitting between them. As DNA, the CDR3 is TGTGCCAGCAGGAAAGGGCGGGAACACAGCTACGAGCAGTACTTC. This gives the protein CASRKGREHSYEQYF.

The chain carries TRBV6-1 and TRBJ2-6; 9 nucleotides match TRBD1. Trimming removed 4 bases from V and 0 bases from J; junction bases left unmatched: 4. This CDR3 has 17 residues. Germline V gene lookup returns CDR1 MNHNS and CDR2 SASEGT. The CDR3 spells CASSGRDRVSGANVLTF. CDR3 coding DNA: TGTGCCAGCAGTGGCCGGGACAGGGTCTCTGGGGCCAACGTCCTGACTTTC.

The rearrangement uses TRBV7-9 and TRBJ1-1; 7 bases fit TRBD1. Germline CDR1 reads SEHNR; CDR2 reads FQNEAQ (reference sequence). The CDR3 totals 17 residues. J was trimmed by 3 bases and V by 5 bases; bases with no gene match: 15. The CDR3 is CASSDNVLTGMDTEAFF. For the CDR3, the DNA is TGTGCCAGCAGCGACAATGTTTTGACAGGGATGGACACTGAAGCTTTCTTT. The full variable domain, in which reference TRBV7-9 and TRBJ1-1 provide the parts outside the CDR3, is DTGVSQNPRHKITKRGQNVTFRCDPISEHNRLYWYRQTLGQGPEFLTYFQNEAQLEKSRLLSDRFSAERPKGSFSTLEIQRTEQGDSAMYLCASSDNVLTGMDTEAFFGQGTRLTVV.

The chain carries TRBV11-2 and TRBJ2-1, with a possible D match to TRBD2 (5 bases). Germline CDR1 SGHAT, CDR2 FQNNGV. Trimming shortened V by 1 base and J by 9 bases, and 13 bases separated the two germline ends. This CDR3 has 14 amino acids. The CDR3 is CASSLAPGIAEQFF. The CDR3 DNA is TGTGCCAGCAGCTTAGCTCCGGGGATTGCTGAGCAGTTCTTC.

The rearrangement uses TRBV18 and TRBJ1-5, with D unclear. The CDR3 runs to 15 residues. Per the germline V gene, CDR1 is KGHSH and CDR2 is LQKENI. The V and J ends lost 3 bases and 0 bases respectively, with 9 bases between them. The CDR3 here is CASSPSGHSNQPQHF. The DNA for the CDR3 is TGTGCCAGCTCACCTAGTGGTCATAGCAATCAGCCCCAGCATTTT.

This clone was seen a single time. The chain combines TRBV29-1 with TRBJ2-5; D is unresolved. V was clipped by 6 bases and J by 6 bases, with 11 bases between them. The CDR3 is 11 amino acids. CDR1 and CDR2 from the germline V gene are SQVTM and ANQGSEA. The CDR3 DNA sequence: TGCAGCGTCTCCACATCGCAGACCCAGTACTTC. Translated, it gives CSVSTSQTQYF.

This chain links TRBV19 with TRBJ1-5; perhaps TRBD1 as D (5 bases). Germline V gene data show CDR1 as LNHDA and CDR2 as SQIVND (reference sequence). The CDR3 is 13 amino acids. Trimming stripped 6 bases from V and 0 bases from J, with 6 bases between. CDR3 nucleotides: TGTGCCAGTAGCAGGGCTAGCAATCAGCCCCAGCATTTT. This sequence encodes CASSRASNQPQHF.

This chain connects TRBV9 to TRBJ2-5; 11 bases match TRBD2. Looked up from germline, CDR1 is SGDLS and CDR2 is YYNGEE. Trimming took 5 bases from V and 5 from J; bases not matched to a gene: 14. The length of the CDR3 is 17 residues. DNA for the CDR3: TGTGCCAGCAGTCCAGGACCTCTAGCGGGGGGCCGGGAGACCCAGTACTTC. Translating gives CASSPGPLAGGRETQYF. The full variable domain, with the rest looked up from reference TRBV9 and TRBJ2-5, is DSGVTQTPKHLITATGQRVTLRCSPRSGDLSVYWYQQSLDQGLQFLIQYYNGEERAKGNILERFSAQQFPDLHSELNLSSLELGDSALYFCASSPGPLAGGRETQYFGPGTRLLVL.

This chain joins TRBV10-3 and TRBJ2-5; 7 bases align to TRBD2. CDR1 is ENHRY and CDR2 is SYGVKD in the germline V gene. CDR3 length: 15 amino acids. The V and J ends lost 3 bases and 2 bases, in that order; junction bases with no gene match: 6. CDR3 DNA: TGTGCCATCAGTGAAGGGACTAACAAACAAGAGACCCAGTACTTC. Its protein product is CAISEGTNKQETQYF.

The rearrangement uses TRBV12-5 and TRBJ2-5, with 10 bases that match TRBD1. The germline V gene has CDR1 LGHNT and CDR2 FRNRAP. The CDR3 loop spans 14 amino acids. With V trimmed by 5 bases and J by 5 bases, 5 bases remained unmatched. CDR3 protein: CASGTGTGAETQYF. The CDR3 DNA is TGTGCTAGTGGTACTGGGACAGGGGCCGAGACCCAGTACTTC.

As DNA, the CDR3 is TGTGCCAGTCAGGTCGGACAGGGGTATGAAGCTTTCTTT. Protein: CASQVGQGYEAFF. The V gene is TRBV19, the J gene TRBJ1-1, with 9 bases identical to TRBD1. The J segment lost 7 bases and the V segment lost 8 bases, leaving 8 bases of the junction unmatched. The germline CDR1 and CDR2 sequences are LNHDA and SQIVND (reference sequence). The CDR3 sequence is 13 residues long.

The chain is built from TRBV19 and TRBJ1-6, with D possibly matching TRBD1 (6 bases). Per the germline V gene, CDR1 is LNHDA and CDR2 is SQIVND (reference sequence). This CDR3 is 15 amino acids long. The V and J ends lost 4 bases and 9 bases respectively, with 16 bases between them. The CDR3 protein is CASSTLLGAVSPLHF. DNA of the CDR3: TGTGCCAGTAGTACCCTCCTGGGGGCTGTTTCACCCCTCCACTTT.

The V gene is TRBV6-5, the J gene TRBJ1-1, with a weak D call TRBD1 (5 bases). The CDR3 spans 14 residues. Germline CDR1 reads MNHEY; CDR2 reads SVGAGI. V lost 8 bases and J lost 3, with 16 bases in between. The CDR3 loop reads CASWDGQGDTEAFF. In nucleotides, the CDR3 is TGTGCCAGCTGGGATGGGCAGGGTGACACTGAAGCTTTCTTT.

The rearrangement links TRBV7-9 to TRBJ1-5, with D unresolved. The CDR3 loop spans 13 amino acids. Germline CDR1 and CDR2: SEHNR and FQNEAQ (reference sequence). V was trimmed by 8 bases and J by 0 bases, leaving 8 bases between them. The chain's CDR3 is CASGGISNQPQHF. CDR3 bases: TGTGCCAGCGGCGGTATTAGCAATCAGCCCCAGCATTTT.

The gene calls are TRBV18 and TRBJ1-2; D perhaps matches TRBD1 (5 bases). Germline V gene lookup returns CDR1 KGHSH and CDR2 LQKENI. The CDR3 covers 13 residues. The germline V and J ends were trimmed by 6 bases and 3 bases, with 11 bases remaining between them. The DNA for the CDR3 is TGTGCCAGCTCCTTGACAGTTGACTATGGCTACACCTTC. Its protein product is CASSLTVDYGYTF.

The chain employs TRBV7-8 and TRBJ2-7; weak D call: TRBD1 (5 bases). This CDR3 comprises 13 residues. Germline CDR1 SGHVS, CDR2 FQNEAQ. V dropped 6 bases and J dropped 6 bases, with 15 bases sitting between them. The chain's CDR3 is CASSYQRQGEQYF. The CDR3 nucleotides read TGTGCCAGCAGTTACCAACGTCAGGGCGAGCAGTACTTC.

The CDR3 nucleotides are TGCGCCAGCAGCTACGGGACAGGGGCAGGGTCCTACAATGAGCAGTTCTTC. The encoded protein is CASSYGTGAGSYNEQFF. The V call is TRBV5-1, the J call TRBJ2-1, with TRBD1 matching 10 bases. With 3 bases clipped from V and 1 base from J, the junction kept 7 bases outside the gene matches. The CDR3 covers 17 residues. Germline V gene data show CDR1 as SGHRS and CDR2 as YFSETQ.

The chain uses TRBV7-2 and TRBJ2-1; D perhaps matches TRBD2 (6 bases). The CDR3 is made up of 15 amino acids. The V and J ends lost 1 base and 2 bases respectively, with 9 bases between them. Per the germline V gene, CDR1 is SGHTA and CDR2 is FQGNSA. CDR3 amino acids: CASSLVWGAYNEQFF. The CDR3 nucleotides read TGTGCCAGCAGCTTAGTTTGGGGGGCCTACAATGAGCAGTTCTTC. The full variable domain, rest sourced from reference TRBV7-2 and TRBJ2-1, is GAGVSQSPSNKVTEKGKDVELRCDPISGHTALYWYRQSLGQGLEFLIYFQGNSAPDKSGLPSDRFSAERTGGSVSTLTIQRTQQEDSAVYLCASSLVWGAYNEQFFGPGTRLTVL.